The 14 T cell receptor beta chains listed next were all sequenced from one sample in a study of tumor-infiltrating lymphocytes in primary liver carcinoma. A primer matching the constant region was used to make TCR beta cDNA from 500 to 650 ng of total RNA. Libraries for TCR beta were built through three nested multiplex PCR rounds, which together made up a slightly modified ARM-PCR procedure. In the first two PCR rounds, TRBV1-TRBV30 forward primers were paired with a C-beta reverse primer, and each round lasted nine to ten cycles. TCRdb reanalysed the multiplex PCR reads using MiXCR and keeps one entry per CDR3 protein. The table shows fewer than 25,000 distinct CDR3 sequences, with about 65% occurring only once. Between about 18 and 33 mg of unsorted bulk tissue served as the source from which RNA and DNA were co-extracted. Sequenced input: liver tumor tissue from sampling region 1. Subset specified: tumor region T1, superior pole. Source of these receptors: a man in his forties or fifties with primary liver carcinoma and hepatitis B virus infection.

This chain uses TRBV29-1 with TRBJ2-5; D is undetermined. Germline lookup yields CDR1 SQVTM and CDR2 ANQGSEA. This CDR3 contains 12 residues. Here the CDR3 DNA reads TGCAGTGGTTACATCACACAAGAGACCCAGTACTTC. This translates into CSGYITQETQYF.

As regards this clonotype: Mismatch with germline at one junction end may stem from a read error. The chain couples TRBV20-1 to TRBJ1-1; 7 nucleotides align to TRBD1. This CDR3 has 15 residues. Germline-derived CDR1 and CDR2 are DFQATT and SNEGSKA (reference sequence). The CDR3 DNA sequence: TGCAGTACTAGAGGTTCGACAGGGAGGAACACTGAAGCTTTCTTT. Translated, it gives CSTRGSTGRNTEAFF.

This clonotype was observed many times. This chain joins TRBV6-1 and TRBJ1-2, with a weak D call TRBD1 (6 bases). The CDR3 loop spans 12 amino acids. Germline values: CDR1 MNHNS, CDR2 SASEGT. V lost 7 bases, J lost 8 bases, and 14 bases lay in between. This CDR3 is CASKQGPSGYTF. CDR3 bases: TGTGCCAGCAAACAGGGACCCTCCGGCTACACCTTC.

Of note for this clonotype: The junction departs from the called germline gene at one end, perhaps through a read error. CDR3: CASNRRTGGNQETQYF. In DNA, the CDR3 is TGTGCTAGCAACCGTCGGACAGGGGGAAACCAAGAGACCCAGTACTTC. The chain employs TRBV14 and TRBJ2-5, with 10 bases matching TRBD1. Per germline, CDR1 SGHDN and CDR2 FVKESK. The CDR3 length is 16 residues.

This clonotype was seen a few times. This chain links TRBV4-2 with TRBJ1-5, with D unresolved. The CDR3 has 15 amino acids. The germline gives CDR1 LGHNA, CDR2 YNFKEQ. V shed 0 bases and J shed 5 bases, with 11 bases lying between them. CDR3 amino acids: CASSQDMTLDQPQHF. The DNA of the CDR3 is TGTGCCAGCAGCCAAGATATGACATTGGATCAGCCCCAGCATTTT.

Regarding this clonotype: The junction differs from germline at one of its ends, possibly a read error. This chain joins TRBV6-2 or TRBV6-3 and TRBJ2-3, with 12 bases lining up with TRBD2. The germline CDR1 and CDR2 sequences are MNHEY and SVGEGT. The CDR3 covers 18 residues. The CDR3 DNA follows: TGTGCCAGCAGCTTCCTCAGACTAGCGGGAGTGGGGGCAGATACGAAGTATTTT. Residues: CASSFLRLAGVGADTKYF.

As concerns this clonotype: One junction end disagrees with the germline gene, perhaps due to a read error. The chain couples TRBV4-1 to TRBJ2-7; the D is unclear. CDR3 length equals 15 residues. Germline values: CDR1 MGHRA, CDR2 YSYEKL. DNA for the CDR3: TGCGCCAACAGCCAAGATTTGAGAGGTGGCTACGAGCAATACTTC. Its translation: CANSQDLRGGYEQYF.

This clonotype has more than one count but fewer than ten. The germline gene is not matched at one end of the junction; a read error may be the cause. The gene calls are TRBV5-8 and TRBJ2-3, with D unclear. The CDR3 sequence is 16 residues long. Germline CDR1 SGHTS, CDR2 YDEGEE. The CDR3 nucleotides read TGTGCCAGCAGCTTCAATAGCAGGAGTGTCTCAGATACACAGTATTTT. This encodes CASSFNSRSVSDTQYF.

On this clonotype: The final CDR3 position lacks the conserved phenylalanine or tryptophan, pointing to a likely read error. This chain links TRBV4-1 with TRBJ2-7, with D possibly matching TRBD2 (6 bases). This CDR3 contains 15 residues. V was cut by 0 bases and J by 6 bases, with 15 bases left in between. The germline gives CDR1 MGHRA, CDR2 YSYEKL. As DNA, the CDR3 is TGCGCCAGCAGCCAAGATTTGGGAGGTGTCTTCGAGCAGTACATC. Its translation is CASSQDLGGVFEQYI.

In this sample, this clonotype turned up a few times. V gene TRBV2 combines with J gene TRBJ2-1; D ambiguous. CDR3 size: 15 residues. Germline V gene sequence: CDR1 SNHLY, CDR2 FYNNEI. The CDR3 spells CVSSHDKSSYNEQFF. CDR3 bases: TGTGTCAGTAGTCATGACAAAAGCTCCTACAATGAGCAGTTCTTC.

This clonotype showed up just a few times. Since a much larger clone is just one base distant, this may be a read error. V usage is TRBV28 and J usage is TRBJ2-7; the match to TRBD1 covers 10 bases. This CDR3 region has 15 residues. Germline values: CDR1 MDHEN, CDR2 SYDVKM. In DNA form, the CDR3 reads TGTGTCAGCAGAATACAACCTGGACAGGGGGTGGAGCAGTACTTC. It encodes CVSRIQPGQGVEQYF.

Concerning this clonotype itself: Sequence at one end of the junction differs from germline and may be a read error. The genes are TRBV11-2 and TRBJ2-5; 8 bases fit TRBD1. Germline assignment: CDR1 SGHAT and CDR2 FQNNGV. CDR3 length: 16 amino acids. The CDR3 loop reads CVSSLTSGGSGETRYF. The CDR3 DNA is TGTGTCAGCAGCTTAACATCAGGGGGCTCGGGGGAGACCCGGTACTTC.

This chain connects TRBV28 to TRBJ2-3; 7 nucleotides align to TRBD1. V lost 5 bases to trimming and J lost 5 bases; unmatched junction nucleotides: 19. This CDR3 spans 18 amino acids. Germline CDR1 is MDHEN and CDR2 is SYDVKM. The CDR3 here is CASSPQVEGQVDRDTQYF. The CDR3 DNA follows: TGTGCCAGCAGTCCCCAAGTAGAAGGACAGGTAGACAGAGATACGCAGTATTTT.

A remark on this clonotype: Sequence at one end of the junction differs from germline and may be a read error. This chain connects TRBV4-1 to TRBJ2-3; possibly TRBD1 or TRBD2 for D (6 bases each). There are 14 residues in the CDR3. CDR1 MGHRA and CDR2 YSYEKL come from the germline V gene. The CDR3 region is CTSSQVTRGDMQYF. In nucleotides, the CDR3 is TGCACCAGCAGCCAAGTCACAAGGGGGGATATGCAGTATTTT.